This TCR beta chain was documented in a study of cytomegalovirus exposure and HLA in healthy donors. Germline-derived CDR1 and CDR2 are SGHNT and YYREEE (reference sequence). The trim removed 5 bases at V and 2 bases at J, leaving 5 bases unmatched. This CDR3 is 15 amino acids long. Primers included in the PCR were 60 Vbeta and 13 Jbeta primers. TCRdb's copy holds only in-frame clones and misses some; the assay was immunoSEQ multiplex PCR. There are roughly 100,000 clones in the sample; approximately 81% occur only once, and around 1.3% lies in the top ten. Sequenced material: PBMCs. This chain links TRBV5-4 with TRBJ2-5; 11 positions match TRBD2. This receptor was identified in a man in his thirties or forties in good health and CMV-seronegative. The CDR3 sequence: CASRVTSGAQETQYF. The CDR3 DNA sequence: TGTGCCAGCAGGGTGACTAGCGGGGCTCAAGAGACCCAGTACTTC. Looking up the rest from reference TRBV5-4 and TRBJ2-5 gives the full variable domain: ETGVTQSPTHLIKTRGQQVTLRCSSQSGHNTVSWYQQALGQGPQFIFQYYREEENGRGNFPPRFSGLQFPNYSSELNVNALELDDSALYLCASRVTSGAQETQYFGPGTRLLVL.